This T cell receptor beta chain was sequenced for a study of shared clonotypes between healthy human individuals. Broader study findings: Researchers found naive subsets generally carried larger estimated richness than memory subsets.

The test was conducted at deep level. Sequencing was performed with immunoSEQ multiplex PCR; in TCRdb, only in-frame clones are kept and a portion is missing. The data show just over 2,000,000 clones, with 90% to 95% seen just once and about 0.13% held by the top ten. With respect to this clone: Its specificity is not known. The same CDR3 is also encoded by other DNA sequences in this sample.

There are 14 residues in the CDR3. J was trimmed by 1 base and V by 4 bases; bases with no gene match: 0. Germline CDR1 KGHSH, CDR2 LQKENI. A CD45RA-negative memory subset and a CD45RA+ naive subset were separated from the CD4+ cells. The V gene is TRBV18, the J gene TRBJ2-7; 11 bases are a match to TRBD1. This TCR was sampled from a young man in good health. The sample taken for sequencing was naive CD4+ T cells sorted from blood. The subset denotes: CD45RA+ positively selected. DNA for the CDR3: TGTGCCAGCTCACGGGACAGGGGGTCCTACGAGCAGTACTTC. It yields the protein CASSRDRGSYEQYF.